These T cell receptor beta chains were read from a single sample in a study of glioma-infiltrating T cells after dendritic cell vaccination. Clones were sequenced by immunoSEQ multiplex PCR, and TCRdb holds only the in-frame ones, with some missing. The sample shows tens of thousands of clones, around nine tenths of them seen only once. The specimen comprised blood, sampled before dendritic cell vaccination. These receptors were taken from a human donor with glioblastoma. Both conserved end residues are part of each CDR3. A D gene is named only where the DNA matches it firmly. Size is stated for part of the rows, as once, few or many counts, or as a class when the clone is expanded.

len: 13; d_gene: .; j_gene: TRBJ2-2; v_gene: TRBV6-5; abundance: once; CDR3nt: TGTGCCAGCAGTCTCAGGGGTCCCGGGGAGCTGTTTTTT; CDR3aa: CASSLRGPGELFF
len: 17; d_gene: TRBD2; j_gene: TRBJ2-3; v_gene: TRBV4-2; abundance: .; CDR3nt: TGTGCCAGCAGCCAAGAGACTAGCGGGGGGCGCACAGATACGCAGTATTTT; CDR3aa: CASSQETSGGRTDTQYF
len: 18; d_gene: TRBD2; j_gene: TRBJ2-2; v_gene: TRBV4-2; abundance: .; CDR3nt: TGTGCCAGCAGCCAAGTACTCGGGGGGGCGCGGAAGGGCGGGGAGCTGTTTTTT; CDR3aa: CASSQVLGGARKGGELFF
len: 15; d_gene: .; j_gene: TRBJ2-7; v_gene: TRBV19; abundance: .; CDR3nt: TGTGCCAGTAGTTCACGGACTCTGCGCTCCTACGAGCAGTACTTC; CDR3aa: CASSSRTLRSYEQYF
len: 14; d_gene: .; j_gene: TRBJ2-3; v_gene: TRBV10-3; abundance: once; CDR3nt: TGTGCCATCAGTGACCAGGACATAGCAGATACGCAGTATTTT; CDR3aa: CAISDQDIADTQYF
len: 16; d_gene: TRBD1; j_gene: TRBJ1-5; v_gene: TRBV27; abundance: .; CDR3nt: TGTGCCAGCAGTGCCGGGACAGGCCTCCGTAGTCAGCCCCAGCATTTT; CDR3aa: CASSAGTGLRSQPQHF
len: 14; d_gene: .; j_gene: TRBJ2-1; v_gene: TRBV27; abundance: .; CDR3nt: TGTGCCAGCAGTTTAGTCGCTGAGGGTAATGAGCAGTTCTTC; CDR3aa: CASSLVAEGNEQFF
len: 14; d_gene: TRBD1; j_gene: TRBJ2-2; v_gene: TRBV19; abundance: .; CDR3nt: TGTGCCAGTACAAAGACAGGGCCCACCGGGGAGCTGTTTTTT; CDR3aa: CASTKTGPTGELFF
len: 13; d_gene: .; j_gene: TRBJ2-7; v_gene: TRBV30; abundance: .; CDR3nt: TGTGCCTGGAGTCAGGGATTTTCCTACGAGCAGTACTTC; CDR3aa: CAWSQGFSYEQYF
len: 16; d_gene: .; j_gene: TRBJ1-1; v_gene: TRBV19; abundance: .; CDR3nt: TGTGCCAGTAGTATCCCTGCAGGGCGAGGGAACACTGAAGCTTTCTTT; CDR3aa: CASSIPAGRGNTEAFF
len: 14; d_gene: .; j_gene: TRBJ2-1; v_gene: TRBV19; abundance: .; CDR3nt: TGTGCCAGTAGTTCCCGATGGGGGGTGGATGAGCAGTTCTTC; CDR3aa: CASSSRWGVDEQFF
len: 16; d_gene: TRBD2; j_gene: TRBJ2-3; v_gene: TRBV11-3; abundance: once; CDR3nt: TGTGCCAGCAGCCCCGTTTCGGGGGGAAGCACAGATACGCAGTATTTT; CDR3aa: CASSPVSGGSTDTQYF
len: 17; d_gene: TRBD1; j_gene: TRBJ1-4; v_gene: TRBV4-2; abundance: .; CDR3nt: TGTGCCAGCAGCCAAGCTCCCCGAGGAGGGGGCACGGAAAAACTGTTTTTT; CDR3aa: CASSQAPRGGGTEKLFF
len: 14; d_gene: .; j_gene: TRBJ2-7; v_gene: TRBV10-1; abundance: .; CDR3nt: TGCGCCAGCAGTGAGAGTCCCCGGGGCTACGAGCAGTACTTC; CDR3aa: CASSESPRGYEQYF
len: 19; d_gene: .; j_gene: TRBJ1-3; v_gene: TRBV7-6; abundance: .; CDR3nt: TGTGCCAGCAGCTTCTGGACAGAAAGGGGCCCACTCTCTGGAAACACCATATATTTT; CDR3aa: CASSFWTERGPLSGNTIYF
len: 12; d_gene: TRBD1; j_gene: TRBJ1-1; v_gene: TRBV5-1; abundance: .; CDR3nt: TGCGCCAGCAGCCAGACAGGGATCGAAGCTTTCTTT; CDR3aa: CASSQTGIEAFF
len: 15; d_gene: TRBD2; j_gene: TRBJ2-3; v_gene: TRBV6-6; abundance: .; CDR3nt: TGTGCCAGCCGAGGGACTAGCGGGAGCACAGATACGCAGTATTTT; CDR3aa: CASRGTSGSTDTQYF
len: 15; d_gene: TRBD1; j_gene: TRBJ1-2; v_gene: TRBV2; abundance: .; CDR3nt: TGTGCCAGCAGTGAGCTTGGACAGGGGGCGGGTGGCTACACCTTC; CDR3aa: CASSELGQGAGGYTF
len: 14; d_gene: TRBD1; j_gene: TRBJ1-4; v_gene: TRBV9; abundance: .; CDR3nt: TGTGCCAGCAGCGCCCGGGACAGGGAGAAAAAACTGTTTTTT; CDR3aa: CASSARDREKKLFF
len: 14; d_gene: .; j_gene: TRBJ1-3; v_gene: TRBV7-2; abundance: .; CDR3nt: TGTGCCAGCAGCTTAGCGGGGGCAGGAAACACCATATATTTT; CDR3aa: CASSLAGAGNTIYF
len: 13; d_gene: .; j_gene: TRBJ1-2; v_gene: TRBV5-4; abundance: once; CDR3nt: TGTGCCAGCAGGGCACAGGACAACTATGGCTACACCTTC; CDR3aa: CASRAQDNYGYTF
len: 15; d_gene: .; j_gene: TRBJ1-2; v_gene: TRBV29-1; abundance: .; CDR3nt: TGCAGCGTTGCCGTCACGAACACCCAAGGGGATGGCTACACCTTC; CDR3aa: CSVAVTNTQGDGYTF
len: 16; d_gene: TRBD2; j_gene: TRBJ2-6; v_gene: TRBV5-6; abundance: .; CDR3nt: TGTGCCAGCAGCGCCGGGACTAGCCCTGGGGCCAACGTCCTGACTTTC; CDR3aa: CASSAGTSPGANVLTF
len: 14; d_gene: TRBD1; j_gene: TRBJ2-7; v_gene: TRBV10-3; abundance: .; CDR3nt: TGTGCCATCAGTGAGGATGGGACAGGGTACGAGCAGTACTTC; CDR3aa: CAISEDGTGYEQYF
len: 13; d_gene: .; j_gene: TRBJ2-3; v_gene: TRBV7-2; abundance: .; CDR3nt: TGTGCCAGCAGCTTGGCTGATGCAGATACGCAGTATTTT; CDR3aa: CASSLADADTQYF
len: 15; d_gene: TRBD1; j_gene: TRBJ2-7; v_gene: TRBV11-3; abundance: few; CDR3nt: TGTGCCAGCAGCACAGGGACAGGAGAGTTCTACGAGCAGTACTTC; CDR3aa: CASSTGTGEFYEQYF
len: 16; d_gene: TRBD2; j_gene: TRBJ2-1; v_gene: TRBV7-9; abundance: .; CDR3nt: TGTGCCAGCAGCTCAAATAGCGGGGGGGCGTACAATGAGCAGTTCTTC; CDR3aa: CASSSNSGGAYNEQFF
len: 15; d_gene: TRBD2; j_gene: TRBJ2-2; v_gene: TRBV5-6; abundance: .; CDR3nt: TGTGCCAGCAGCCGGGCGGGGGGCCTTACCGGGGAGCTGTTTTTT; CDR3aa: CASSRAGGLTGELFF
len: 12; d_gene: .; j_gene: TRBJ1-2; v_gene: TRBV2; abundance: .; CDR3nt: TGTGCCAGCACTATGACAGCTGATGGCTACACCTTC; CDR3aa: CASTMTADGYTF
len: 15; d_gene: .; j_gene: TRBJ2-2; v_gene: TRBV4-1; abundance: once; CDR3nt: TGCGCCAGCAGCCAAGCCGGGACATCTACCGGGGAGCTGTTTTTT; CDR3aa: CASSQAGTSTGELFF
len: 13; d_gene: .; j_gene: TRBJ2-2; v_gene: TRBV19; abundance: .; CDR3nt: TGTGCCAGTAGGTACAGGAACACCGGGGAGCTGTTTTTT; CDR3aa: CASRYRNTGELFF
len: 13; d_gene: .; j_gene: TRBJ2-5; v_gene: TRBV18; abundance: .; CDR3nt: TGTGCCAGCTCGATGACTGGAGAAGAGACCCAGTACTTC; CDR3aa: CASSMTGEETQYF
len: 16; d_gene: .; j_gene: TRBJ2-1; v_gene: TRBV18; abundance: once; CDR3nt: TGTGCCAGCTCACCACAACCAGGGGCGAGTTACAATGAGCAGTTCTTC; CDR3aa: CASSPQPGASYNEQFF
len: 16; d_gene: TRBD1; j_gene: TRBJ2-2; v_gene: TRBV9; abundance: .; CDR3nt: TGTGCCAGCAGCCCTTACCAGGGGGCGAACACCGGGGAGCTGTTTTTT; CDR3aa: CASSPYQGANTGELFF
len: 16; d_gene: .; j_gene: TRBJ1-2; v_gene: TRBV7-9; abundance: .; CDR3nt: TGTGCCAGCAGCTTAGGATGGGCTGCCCGAAACTATGGCTACACCTTC; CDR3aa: CASSLGWAARNYGYTF
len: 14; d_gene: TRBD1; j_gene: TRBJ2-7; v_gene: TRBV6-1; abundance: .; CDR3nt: TGTGCCAGCAGTGAAGGGACAGGGCATTCCGAGCAGTACTTC; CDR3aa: CASSEGTGHSEQYF
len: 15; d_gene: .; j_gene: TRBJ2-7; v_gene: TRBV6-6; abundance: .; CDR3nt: TGTGCCAGCAGTTACTCGTCCGGCTGGGAGTGGGAGCAGTACTTC; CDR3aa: CASSYSSGWEWEQYF
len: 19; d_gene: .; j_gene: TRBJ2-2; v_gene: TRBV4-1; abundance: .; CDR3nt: TGCGCCAGCAGCCAATGGGGAGGGGGTCGGGGGCCGAACACCGGGGAGCTGTTTTTT; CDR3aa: CASSQWGGGRGPNTGELFF
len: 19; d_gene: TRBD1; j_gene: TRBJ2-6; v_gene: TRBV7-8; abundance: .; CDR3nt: TGTGCCAGCAGCTTAGCGCCAGGACAGGGCAGAGATGGGGCCAACGTCCTGACTTTC; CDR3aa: CASSLAPGQGRDGANVLTF
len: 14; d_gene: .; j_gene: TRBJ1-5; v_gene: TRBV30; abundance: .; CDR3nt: TGTGCCTGGAGTGTGCAGGGGTCGGAACAGCCCCAGCATTTT; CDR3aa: CAWSVQGSEQPQHF
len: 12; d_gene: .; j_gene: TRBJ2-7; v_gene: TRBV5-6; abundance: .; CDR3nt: TGTGCCAGCAGCTCCCGGGTGAACGAGCAGTACTTC; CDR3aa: CASSSRVNEQYF
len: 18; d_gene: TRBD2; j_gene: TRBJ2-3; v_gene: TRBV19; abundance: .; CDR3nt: TGTGCCAGTAGTCCCGGGGGGACTAGCGGGAGGCTTTTAGATACGCAGTATTTT; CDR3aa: CASSPGGTSGRLLDTQYF
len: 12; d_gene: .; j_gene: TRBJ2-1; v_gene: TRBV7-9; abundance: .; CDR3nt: TGTGCCAGCACCACCCCGGTAAATGAGCAGTTCTTC; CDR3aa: CASTTPVNEQFF
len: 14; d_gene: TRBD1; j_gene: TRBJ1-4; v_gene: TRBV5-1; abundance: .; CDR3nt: TGCGCCAGCAGCTCGGACAGGGGCCGTGAAAAACTGTTTTTT; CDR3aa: CASSSDRGREKLFF
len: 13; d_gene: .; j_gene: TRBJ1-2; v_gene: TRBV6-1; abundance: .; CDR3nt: TGTGCCATTGCAGGGGTTACGAGAGATGGCTACACCTTC; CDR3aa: CAIAGVTRDGYTF
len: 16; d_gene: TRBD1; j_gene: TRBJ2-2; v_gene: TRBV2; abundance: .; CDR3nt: TGTGCCAGCAGTTTACCGGGACAGGGCCTCACCGGGGAGCTGTTTTTT; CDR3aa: CASSLPGQGLTGELFF
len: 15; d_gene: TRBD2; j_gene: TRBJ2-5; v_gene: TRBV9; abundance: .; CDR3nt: TGTGCCAGCAGCCCCTTAGCGGGGGGCCAAGAGACCCAGTACTTC; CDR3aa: CASSPLAGGQETQYF
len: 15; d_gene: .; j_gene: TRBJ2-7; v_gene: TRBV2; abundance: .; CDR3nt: TGTGCCAGCCGTGGGCAACAGGGCCCCCAGGACGAGCAGTACTTC; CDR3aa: CASRGQQGPQDEQYF
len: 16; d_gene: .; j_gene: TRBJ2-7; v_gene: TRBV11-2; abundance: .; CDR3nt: TGTGCCAGCAGCCTTAGAGGTAGCCTGACCCTCGGCGAGCAGTACTTC; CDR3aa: CASSLRGSLTLGEQYF
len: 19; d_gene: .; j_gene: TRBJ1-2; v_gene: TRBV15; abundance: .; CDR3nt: TGTGCCACCAGCAGAGATTTGAATAGCGAATACCAGACTAACTATGGCTACACCTTC; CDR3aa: CATSRDLNSEYQTNYGYTF
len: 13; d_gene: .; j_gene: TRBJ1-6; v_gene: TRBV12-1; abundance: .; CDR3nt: TGTGCCAGCAGCTTTACAGGGGGTTCACCCCTCCACTTT; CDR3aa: CASSFTGGSPLHF
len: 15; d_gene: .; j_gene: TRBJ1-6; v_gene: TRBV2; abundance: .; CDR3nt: TGTGCCAGCAGTGAAGCGGGAGGGATAGATTCACCCCTCCACTTT; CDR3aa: CASSEAGGIDSPLHF
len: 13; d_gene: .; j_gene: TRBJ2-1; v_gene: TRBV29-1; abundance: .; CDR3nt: TGCAGCGTGGGCGCGGGGTCGTTCAATGAGCAGTTCTTC; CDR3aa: CSVGAGSFNEQFF
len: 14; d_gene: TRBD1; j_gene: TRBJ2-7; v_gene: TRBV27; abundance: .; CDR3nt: TGTGCCAGCAGCGGACAGGGGTTTGCCTACGAGCAGTACTTC; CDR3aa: CASSGQGFAYEQYF
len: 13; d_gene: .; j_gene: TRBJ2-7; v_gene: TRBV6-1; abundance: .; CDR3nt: TGTGCCAGCAGTGAAATCGGACAGTACGAGCAGTACTTC; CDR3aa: CASSEIGQYEQYF
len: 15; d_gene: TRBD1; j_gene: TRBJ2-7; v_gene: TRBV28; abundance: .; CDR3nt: TGTGCCAGCAGTTTAGGGACAGGGGGCTCCTACGAGCAGTACTTC; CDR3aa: CASSLGTGGSYEQYF
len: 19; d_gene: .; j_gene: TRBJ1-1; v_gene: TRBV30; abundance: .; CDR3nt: TGTGCCTGGACCAACCCCCGCCCCGGGCAGGGTGAGGCGAACACTGAAGCTTTCTTT; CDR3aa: CAWTNPRPGQGEANTEAFF